The rows below give T cell receptor beta chains drawn from one sample of a study of blood T cell repertoires in COVID-19. Clones were read by immunoSEQ multiplex PCR, and TCRdb kept only the in-frame ones, dropping some. The sample yields about 220,000 clones, under 90% seen once. Material: peripheral blood. The source is a man in his thirties or forties with active or convalescent COVID-19. Each CDR3 is given with its conserved first and last residue. A D gene is named only where the DNA matches it firmly. Not every row has a clone size; where given, it reads once, few, many or a size class.

D	size	V	length	J	DNA	CDR3
TRBD1	-	TRBV5-4	16	TRBJ2-2	TGTGCCAGCAGCCCCCCGGGACAGGATGGGGTCGGGGAGCTGTTTTTT	CASSPPGQDGVGELFF
TRBD1	-	TRBV6-5	14	TRBJ1-2	TGTGCCAGCAGTTCACCCAGACAGGGGGCAATCTACACCTTC	CASSSPRQGAIYTF
TRBD1	-	TRBV25-1	18	TRBJ2-7	TGTGCCAGCAGCTCTCGCCTAACTAGTCCGTTGGCAGGGGGCGAGCAGTACTTC	CASSSRLTSPLAGGEQYF
TRBD1	-	TRBV4-1	15	TRBJ1-1	TGCGCCAGCAGCCTCCGGACAGGGCTGAACACTGAAGCTTTCTTT	CASSLRTGLNTEAFF
TRBD1	-	TRBV19	14	TRBJ1-1	TGTGCCAGTAGTAGGACAGGGGGAGGTCCTGAAGCTTTCTTT	CASSRTGGGPEAFF
TRBD1	-	TRBV9	16	TRBJ1-2	TGTGCCAGCAGCCAATCACAGGGGGGCCGTGGGTATGGCTACACCTTC	CASSQSQGGRGYGYTF
TRBD1	-	TRBV5-1	16	TRBJ2-2	TGCGCCAGCAGCTCCTCCGGGACAGGGGGCACCGGGGAGCTGTTTTTT	CASSSSGTGGTGELFF
-	-	TRBV7-3	15	TRBJ2-3	TGTGCCAGCAGCTTAAATCCACTCAGCACAGATACGCAGTATTTT	CASSLNPLSTDTQYF
TRBD1	-	TRBV9	14	TRBJ2-7	TGTGCCAGCAGCCTCTCAACAGGGGCGAACGAGCAGTACTTC	CASSLSTGANEQYF
-	-	TRBV28	14	TRBJ2-7	TGTGCCAGCACCCCGGGGGACAGATCCTACGAGCAGTACTTC	CASTPGDRSYEQYF
-	few	TRBV4-1	15	TRBJ1-5	TGCGCCAGCAGCCAAGATCCCAGAGGGAATCAGCCCCAGCATTTT	CASSQDPRGNQPQHF
TRBD1	-	TRBV9	17	TRBJ1-3	TGTGCCAGCGGCGGCCTTGAAGGGACAGGGGCTGGAAACACCATATATTTT	CASGGLEGTGAGNTIYF
-	-	TRBV4-3	15	TRBJ1-4	TGCGCCAGCAGCCTCCACAGGGCAACTAATGAAAAACTGTTTTTT	CASSLHRATNEKLFF
-	-	TRBV27	16	TRBJ2-7	TGTGCCAGCAGTTTAGGGGTGGGGCAGGGATCCTACGAGCAGTACTTC	CASSLGVGQGSYEQYF
-	-	TRBV2	16	TRBJ1-6	TGTGCCAGCAGTGAGGGTCACCCAGCGACCAATTCACCCCTCCACTTT	CASSEGHPATNSPLHF
-	-	TRBV7-9	16	TRBJ2-3	TGTGCCAGCAGCCCCAAAGGGGCCCAGGACGATTCCGGGCAGTATTTT	CASSPKGAQDDSGQYF
TRBD1	-	TRBV28	15	TRBJ1-2	TGTGCCAGCAGCCGAGCCGCCGGGACAGGAGGCGGCTACACCTTC	CASSRAAGTGGGYTF
TRBD1	-	TRBV29-1	18	TRBJ2-1	TGCAGCGTTGAAGTCGGGAACAGGGGGCTGGCTGGGAGGCATGAGCAGTTCTTC	CSVEVGNRGLAGRHEQFF